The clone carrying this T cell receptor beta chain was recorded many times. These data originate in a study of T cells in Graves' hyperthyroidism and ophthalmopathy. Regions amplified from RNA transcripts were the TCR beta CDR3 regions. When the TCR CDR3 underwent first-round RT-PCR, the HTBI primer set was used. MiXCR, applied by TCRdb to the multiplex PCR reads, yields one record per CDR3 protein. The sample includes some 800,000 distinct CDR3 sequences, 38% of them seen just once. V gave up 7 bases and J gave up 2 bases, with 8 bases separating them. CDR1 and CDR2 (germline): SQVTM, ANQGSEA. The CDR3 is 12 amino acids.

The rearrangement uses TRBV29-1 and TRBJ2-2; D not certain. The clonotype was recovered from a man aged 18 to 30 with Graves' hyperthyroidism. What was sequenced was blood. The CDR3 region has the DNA TGCAGCGCTCTCAGAAACACCGGGGAGCTGTTTTTT. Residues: CSALRNTGELFF.